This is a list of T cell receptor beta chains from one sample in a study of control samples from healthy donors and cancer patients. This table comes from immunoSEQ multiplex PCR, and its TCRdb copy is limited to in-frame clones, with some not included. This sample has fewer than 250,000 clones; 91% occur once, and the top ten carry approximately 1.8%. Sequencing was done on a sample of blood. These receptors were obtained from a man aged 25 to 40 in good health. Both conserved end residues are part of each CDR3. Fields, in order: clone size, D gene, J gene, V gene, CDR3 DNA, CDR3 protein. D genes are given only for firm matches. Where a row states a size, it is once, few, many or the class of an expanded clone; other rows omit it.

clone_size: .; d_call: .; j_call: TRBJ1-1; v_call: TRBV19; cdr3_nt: TGTGCCAGTAGCCCTCAATGGGAGGAAGCTTTCTTT; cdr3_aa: CASSPQWEEAFF
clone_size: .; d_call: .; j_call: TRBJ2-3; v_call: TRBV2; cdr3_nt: TGTGCCAGCTTGGAACCCCCAGATACGCAGTATTTT; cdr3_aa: CASLEPPDTQYF
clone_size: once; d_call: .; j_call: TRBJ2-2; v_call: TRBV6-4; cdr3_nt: TGTGCCAGCCGCCTCAGTACAGCTAACACCGGGGAGCTGTTTTTT; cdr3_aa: CASRLSTANTGELFF
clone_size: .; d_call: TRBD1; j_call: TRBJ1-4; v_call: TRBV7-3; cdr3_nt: TGTGCCAGCAGCTTAGGTCCCCGACAGGGGGCTAAAAAGAATGAAAAACTGTTTTTT; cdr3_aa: CASSLGPRQGAKKNEKLFF
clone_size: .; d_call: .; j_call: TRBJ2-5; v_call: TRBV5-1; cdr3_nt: TGCGCCAGCAGCTTGGTGGCAGGGTCCTCCCAAGAGACCCAGTACTTC; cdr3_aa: CASSLVAGSSQETQYF
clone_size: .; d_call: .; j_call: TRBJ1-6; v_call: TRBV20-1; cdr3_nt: TGCAGTGCTAGTAGCACTTCTCAGACTAATTCACCCCTCCACTTT; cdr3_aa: CSASSTSQTNSPLHF
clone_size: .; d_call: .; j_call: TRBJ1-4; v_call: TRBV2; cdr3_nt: TGTGCCAGCAGTCTAGGGGGGCTTAATGAAAAACTGTTTTTT; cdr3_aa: CASSLGGLNEKLFF
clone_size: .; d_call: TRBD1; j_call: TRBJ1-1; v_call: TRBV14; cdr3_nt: TGTGCCAGCAGCCCAAGGGGACAGGGGGTCACTGAAGCTTTCTTT; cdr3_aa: CASSPRGQGVTEAFF
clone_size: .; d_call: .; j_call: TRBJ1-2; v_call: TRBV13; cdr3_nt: TGTGCCAGCAGCTTAGACAGGAATGACTATGGCTACACCTTC; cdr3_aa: CASSLDRNDYGYTF
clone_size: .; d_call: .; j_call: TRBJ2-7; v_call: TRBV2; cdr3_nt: TGTGCCAGCAGCCCCACTGGGACCTACGAGCAGTACTTC; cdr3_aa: CASSPTGTYEQYF
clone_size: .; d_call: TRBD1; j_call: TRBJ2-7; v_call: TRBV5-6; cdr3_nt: TGTGCCAGCAGCGCCGGGACAGGACTGGGAGACGAGCAGTACTTC; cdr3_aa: CASSAGTGLGDEQYF
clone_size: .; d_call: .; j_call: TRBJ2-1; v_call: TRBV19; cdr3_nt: TGTGCCAGTAGTACATCACAGGGACTCGGTGAGCAGTTCTTC; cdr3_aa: CASSTSQGLGEQFF
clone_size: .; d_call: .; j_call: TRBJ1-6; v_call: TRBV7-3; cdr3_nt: TGTGCCAGTGCTAGCCGGGGCTCCTATAATTCACCCCTCCACTTT; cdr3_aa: CASASRGSYNSPLHF
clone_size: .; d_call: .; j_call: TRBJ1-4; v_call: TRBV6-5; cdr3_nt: TGTGCCAGCGGGGATCTGGGCAATTTAGGGGAAAAACTGTTTTTT; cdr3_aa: CASGDLGNLGEKLFF
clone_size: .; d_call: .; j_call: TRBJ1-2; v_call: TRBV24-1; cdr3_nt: TGTGCCACCAGTGAGACGGAATTCTATGGCTACACCTTC; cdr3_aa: CATSETEFYGYTF
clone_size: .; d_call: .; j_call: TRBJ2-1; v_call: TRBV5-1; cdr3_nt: TGCGCCAGCAGCCAGGACAGTGTGCAGTTCTTC; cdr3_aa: CASSQDSVQFF
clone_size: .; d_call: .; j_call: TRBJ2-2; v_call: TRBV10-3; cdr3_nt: TGTGCCTCCTTCATTGGAGGGACCGGGGAGCTGTTTTTT; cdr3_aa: CASFIGGTGELFF
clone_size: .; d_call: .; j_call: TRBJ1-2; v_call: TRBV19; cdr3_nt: TGTGCCAGTAGTATTATGGGCTTCGAGGACTATGGCTACACCTTC; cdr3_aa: CASSIMGFEDYGYTF
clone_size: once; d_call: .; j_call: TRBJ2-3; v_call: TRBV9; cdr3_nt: TGTGCCAGCAGCGTAGCTGCGGGGCTCGAGGGTACGCAGTATTTT; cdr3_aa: CASSVAAGLEGTQYF
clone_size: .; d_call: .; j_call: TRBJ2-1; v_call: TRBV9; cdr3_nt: TGTGCCAGCAGCGGTAGCCCCCACGTCTACAATGAGCAGTTCTTC; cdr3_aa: CASSGSPHVYNEQFF
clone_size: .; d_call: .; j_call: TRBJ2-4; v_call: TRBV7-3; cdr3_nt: TGTGCCAGCAGCCAAACAGGGACTTGGGACAAAAACATTCAGTACTTC; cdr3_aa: CASSQTGTWDKNIQYF
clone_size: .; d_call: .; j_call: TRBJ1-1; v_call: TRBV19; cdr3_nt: TGTGCCAGCCGTAAAATGAACACTGAAGCTTTCTTT; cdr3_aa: CASRKMNTEAFF
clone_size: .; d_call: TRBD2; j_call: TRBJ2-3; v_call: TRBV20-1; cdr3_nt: TGCAGTGCTAGTAGGGATAGCGGGGGAACAGATACGCAGTATTTT; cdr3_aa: CSASRDSGGTDTQYF
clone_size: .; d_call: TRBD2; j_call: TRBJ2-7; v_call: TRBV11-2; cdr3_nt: TGTGCCAGCAGCTTAGCTAGCGGGGGGCTCGACGAGCAGTACTTC; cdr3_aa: CASSLASGGLDEQYF
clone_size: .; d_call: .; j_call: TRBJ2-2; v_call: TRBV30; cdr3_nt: TGTGCCTGGAGCAGGGGGGGGAACACCGGGGAGCTGTTTTTT; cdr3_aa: CAWSRGGNTGELFF
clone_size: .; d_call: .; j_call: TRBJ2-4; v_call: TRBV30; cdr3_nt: TGTGCCTGGAGTGTGGGCAGGGTGACCAAAAACATTCAGTACTTC; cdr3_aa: CAWSVGRVTKNIQYF
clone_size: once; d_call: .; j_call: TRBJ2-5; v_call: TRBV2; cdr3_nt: TGTGCCAGCAGTGTCAGGGGGGCCGCCGAGACCCAGTACTTC; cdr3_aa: CASSVRGAAETQYF
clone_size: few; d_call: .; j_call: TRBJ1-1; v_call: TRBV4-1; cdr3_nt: TGCGCCAGCAGCCAAGATCGAGCAGCCTCAATGAACACTGAAGCTTTCTTT; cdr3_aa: CASSQDRAASMNTEAFF
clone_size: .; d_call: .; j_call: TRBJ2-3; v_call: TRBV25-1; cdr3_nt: TGTGCCAGCAGTGAATATAGAGGATCAGATACGCAGTATTTT; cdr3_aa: CASSEYRGSDTQYF
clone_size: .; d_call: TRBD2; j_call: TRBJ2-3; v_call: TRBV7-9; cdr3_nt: TGTGCCAGCAGCTTAGTTTGGATCCAGCGGGGGAGCACAGATACGCAGTATTTT; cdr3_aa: CASSLVWIQRGSTDTQYF
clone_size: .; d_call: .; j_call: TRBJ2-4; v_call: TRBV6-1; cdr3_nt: TGTGCCAGCAGTGAAAGCGGGCTGGAGCGCCTAGACCTAAAAAACATTCAGTACTTC; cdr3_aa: CASSESGLERLDLKNIQYF
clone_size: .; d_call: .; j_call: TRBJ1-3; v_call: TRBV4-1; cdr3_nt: TGCGCCAGCAGCCCAGGAACAGGCTCATCCTCTGGAAACACCATATATTTT; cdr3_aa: CASSPGTGSSSGNTIYF
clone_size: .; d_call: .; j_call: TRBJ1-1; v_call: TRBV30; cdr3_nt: TGTGCCTGTTTAAACGCAGGGTTTGGCACTGAAGCTTTCTTT; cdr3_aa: CACLNAGFGTEAFF
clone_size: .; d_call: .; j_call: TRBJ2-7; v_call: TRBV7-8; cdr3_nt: TGTGCCAGCAGCTTAGATGGGACCTACGAGCAGTACTTC; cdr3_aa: CASSLDGTYEQYF
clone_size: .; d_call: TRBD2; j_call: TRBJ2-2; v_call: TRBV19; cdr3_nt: TGTGCCAGTAGCATGACTAGCGACGGGGAGCTGTTTTTT; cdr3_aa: CASSMTSDGELFF
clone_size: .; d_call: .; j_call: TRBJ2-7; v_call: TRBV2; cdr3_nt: TGTGCCAGCACCCTTCAAGGCGAGCAGTACTTC; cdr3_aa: CASTLQGEQYF
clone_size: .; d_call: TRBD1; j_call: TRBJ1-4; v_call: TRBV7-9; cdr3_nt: TGTGCCAGCAGCACCGGACAGGGGTTAAGGGAAAAACTGTTTTTT; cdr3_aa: CASSTGQGLREKLFF
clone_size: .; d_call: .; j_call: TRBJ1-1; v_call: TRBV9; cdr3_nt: TGTGCCAGCAGCGTAGAAATAAGTGGGCCTGAAGCTTTCTTT; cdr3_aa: CASSVEISGPEAFF